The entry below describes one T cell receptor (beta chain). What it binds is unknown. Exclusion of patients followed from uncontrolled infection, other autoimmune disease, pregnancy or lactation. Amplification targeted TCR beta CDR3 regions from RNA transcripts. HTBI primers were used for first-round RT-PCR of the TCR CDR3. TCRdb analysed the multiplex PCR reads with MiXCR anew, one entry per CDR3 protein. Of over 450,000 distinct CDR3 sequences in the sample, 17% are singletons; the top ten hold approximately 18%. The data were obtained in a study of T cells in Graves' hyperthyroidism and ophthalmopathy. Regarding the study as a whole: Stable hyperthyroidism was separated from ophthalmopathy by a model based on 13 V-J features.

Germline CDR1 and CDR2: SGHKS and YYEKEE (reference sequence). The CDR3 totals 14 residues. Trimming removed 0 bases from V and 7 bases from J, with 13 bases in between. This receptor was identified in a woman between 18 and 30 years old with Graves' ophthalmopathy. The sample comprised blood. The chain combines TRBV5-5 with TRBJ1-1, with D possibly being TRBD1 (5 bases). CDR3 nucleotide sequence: TGTGCCAGCAGCTTGGACGCCAGGGTGGGTGAAGCTTTCTTT. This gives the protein CASSLDARVGEAFF.